A selection of T cell receptor beta chains follows, all from one sample in a study of cytomegalovirus exposure and HLA in healthy donors. Method: immunoSEQ multiplex PCR; TCRdb's copy keeps in-frame clones and lacks some. This sample has 50,000 or so clones; around 66% occur once, and the top ten carry about 3%. Sequenced: PBMCs. These receptors were taken from a man between 18 and 35 years old in good health and CMV-seronegative. Both conserved end residues are part of each CDR3. Rows may omit the clone size; those that give it use once, few, many or a size class.

V gene,clone size,J gene,CDR3 protein
TRBV5-1,.,TRBJ2-5,CASSLAGQWAETQYF
TRBV5-4,.,TRBJ2-2,CASSLGGGANTGELFF
TRBV7-2,few,TRBJ2-7,CASSSPHTPYEQYF
TRBV14,few,TRBJ2-7,CASSQGTSGRAPQYF
TRBV5-4,.,TRBJ2-5,CASGVPQETQYF
TRBV28,.,TRBJ2-7,CASSPLAGGSYEQYF
TRBV7-6,once,TRBJ2-1,CASSVGGAGSYNEQFF
TRBV2,.,TRBJ2-1,CASSVSNEQFF
TRBV6-5,.,TRBJ1-3,CASSQLTTGNTIYF
TRBV4-3,.,TRBJ1-6,CASSQDTAGGGSPLHF
TRBV7-2,.,TRBJ2-5,CASSLAQETQYF
TRBV19,.,TRBJ1-1,CASSLDTNTEAFF
TRBV27,.,TRBJ2-3,CASRDIGTDTQYF
TRBV6-5,.,TRBJ2-1,CASNPAPPGTNEQFF
TRBV7-9,.,TRBJ2-2,CASSRRTVTGELFF
TRBV6-1,once,TRBJ2-1,CASRREALGNEQFF
TRBV30,.,TRBJ2-3,CAWTVSGGSTDTQYF
TRBV6-5,.,TRBJ1-1,CASSYHSRGQHTEAFF
TRBV10-3,.,TRBJ1-1,CAIKGHQSGTEAFF
TRBV30,few,TRBJ2-1,CAWSTHSGNEQFF
TRBV7-8,.,TRBJ2-5,CAIRGGLGPAMETQYF
TRBV5-1,.,TRBJ2-5,CASSLMTGEETQYF